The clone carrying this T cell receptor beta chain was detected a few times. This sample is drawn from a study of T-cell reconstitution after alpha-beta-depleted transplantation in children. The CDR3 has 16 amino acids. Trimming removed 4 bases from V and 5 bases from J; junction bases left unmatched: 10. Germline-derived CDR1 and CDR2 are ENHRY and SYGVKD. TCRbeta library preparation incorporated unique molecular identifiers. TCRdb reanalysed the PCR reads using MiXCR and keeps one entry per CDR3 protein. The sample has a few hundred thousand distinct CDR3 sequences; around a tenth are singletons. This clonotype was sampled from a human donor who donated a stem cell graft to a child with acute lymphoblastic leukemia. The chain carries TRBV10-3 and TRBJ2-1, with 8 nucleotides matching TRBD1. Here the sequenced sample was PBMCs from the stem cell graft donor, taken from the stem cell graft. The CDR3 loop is CAISALRDRRDNEQFF. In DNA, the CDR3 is TGTGCCATCAGTGCCCTCCGGGACAGGAGGGACAATGAGCAGTTCTTC.